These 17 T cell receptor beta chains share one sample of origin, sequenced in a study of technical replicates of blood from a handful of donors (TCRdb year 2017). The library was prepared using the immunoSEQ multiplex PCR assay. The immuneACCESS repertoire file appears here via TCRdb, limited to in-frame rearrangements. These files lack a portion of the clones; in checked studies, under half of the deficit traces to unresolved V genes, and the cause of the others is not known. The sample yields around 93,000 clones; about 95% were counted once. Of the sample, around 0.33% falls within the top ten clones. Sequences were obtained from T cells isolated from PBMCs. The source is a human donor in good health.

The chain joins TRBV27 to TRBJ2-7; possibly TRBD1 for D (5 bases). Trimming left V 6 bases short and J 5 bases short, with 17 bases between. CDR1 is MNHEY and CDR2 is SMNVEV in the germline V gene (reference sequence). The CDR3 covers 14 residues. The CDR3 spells CASSMTALVHEQYF. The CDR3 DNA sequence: TGTGCCAGCAGCATGACAGCGCTAGTCCACGAGCAGTACTTC.

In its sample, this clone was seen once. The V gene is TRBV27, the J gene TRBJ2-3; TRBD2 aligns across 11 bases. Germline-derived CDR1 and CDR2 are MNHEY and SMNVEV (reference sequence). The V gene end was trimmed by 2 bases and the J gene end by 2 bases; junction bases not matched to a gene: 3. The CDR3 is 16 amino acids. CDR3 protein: CASSLGTSGLTDTQYF. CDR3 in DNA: TGTGCCAGCAGTTTAGGGACTAGCGGACTCACAGATACGCAGTATTTT.

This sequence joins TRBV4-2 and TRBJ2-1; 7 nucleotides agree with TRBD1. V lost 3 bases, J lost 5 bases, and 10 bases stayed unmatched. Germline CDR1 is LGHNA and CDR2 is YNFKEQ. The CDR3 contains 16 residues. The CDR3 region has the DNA TGTGCCAGCAGCCAGGACCGACCCGGGACAGACAATGAGCAGTTCTTC. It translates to CASSQDRPGTDNEQFF.

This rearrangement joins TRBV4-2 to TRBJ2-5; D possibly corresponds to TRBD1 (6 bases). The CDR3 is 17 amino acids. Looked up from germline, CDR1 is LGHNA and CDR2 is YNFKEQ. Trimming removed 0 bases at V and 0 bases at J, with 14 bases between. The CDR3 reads CASSQDTYREYQETQYF. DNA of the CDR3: TGTGCCAGCAGCCAAGATACTTACAGGGAGTACCAAGAGACCCAGTACTTC.

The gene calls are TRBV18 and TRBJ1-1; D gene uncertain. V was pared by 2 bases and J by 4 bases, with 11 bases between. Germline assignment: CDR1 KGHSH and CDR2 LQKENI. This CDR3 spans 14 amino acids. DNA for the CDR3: TGTGCCAGCTCACCAGCCTTCACGGGCACTGAAGCTTTCTTT. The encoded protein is CASSPAFTGTEAFF.

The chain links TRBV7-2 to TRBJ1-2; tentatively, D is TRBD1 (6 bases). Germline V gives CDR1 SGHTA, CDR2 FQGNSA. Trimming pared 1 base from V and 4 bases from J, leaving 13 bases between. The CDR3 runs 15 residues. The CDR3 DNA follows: TGTGCCAGCAGCTTAGATGGACAGTTTATCTATGGCTACACCTTC. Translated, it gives CASSLDGQFIYGYTF.

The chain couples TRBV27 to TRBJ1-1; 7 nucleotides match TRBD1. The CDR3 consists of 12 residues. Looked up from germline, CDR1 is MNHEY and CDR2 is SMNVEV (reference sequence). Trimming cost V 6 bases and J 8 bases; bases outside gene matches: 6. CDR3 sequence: CASSPQTGEAFF. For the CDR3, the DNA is TGTGCCAGCAGCCCACAGACAGGGGAAGCTTTCTTT.

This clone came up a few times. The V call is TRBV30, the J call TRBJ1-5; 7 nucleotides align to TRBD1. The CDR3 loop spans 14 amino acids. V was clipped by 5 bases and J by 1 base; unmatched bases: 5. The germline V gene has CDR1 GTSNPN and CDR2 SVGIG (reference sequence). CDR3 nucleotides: TGTGCCTGGGGACAGGTTTTCAGCAATCAGCCCCAGCATTTT. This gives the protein CAWGQVFSNQPQHF.

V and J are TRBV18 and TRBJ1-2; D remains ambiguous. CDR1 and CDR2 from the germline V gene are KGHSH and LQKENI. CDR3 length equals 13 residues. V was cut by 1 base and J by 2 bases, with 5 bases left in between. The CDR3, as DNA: TGTGCCAGCTCACCACACAGCAACTATGGCTACACCTTC. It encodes CASSPHSNYGYTF.

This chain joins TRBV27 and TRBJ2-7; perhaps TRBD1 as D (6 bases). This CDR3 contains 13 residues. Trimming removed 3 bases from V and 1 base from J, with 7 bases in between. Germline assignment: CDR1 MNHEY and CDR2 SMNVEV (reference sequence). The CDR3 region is CASSFQGSYEQYF. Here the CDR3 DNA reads TGTGCCAGCAGTTTTCAGGGGTCCTACGAGCAGTACTTC.

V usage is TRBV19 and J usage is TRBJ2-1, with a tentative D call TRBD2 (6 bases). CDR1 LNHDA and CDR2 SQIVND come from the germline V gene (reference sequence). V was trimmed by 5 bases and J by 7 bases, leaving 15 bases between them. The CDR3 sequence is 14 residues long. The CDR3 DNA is TGTGCCAGTAGTGGTCGGGAGAATATGAATGAGCAGTTCTTC. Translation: CASSGRENMNEQFF.

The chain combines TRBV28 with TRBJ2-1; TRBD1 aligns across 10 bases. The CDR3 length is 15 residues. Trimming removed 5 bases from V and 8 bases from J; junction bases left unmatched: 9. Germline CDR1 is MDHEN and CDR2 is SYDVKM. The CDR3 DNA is TGTGCCAGCAGTCATGGGAAGGGACAGGGGTATGAGCAGTTCTTC. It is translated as CASSHGKGQGYEQFF.

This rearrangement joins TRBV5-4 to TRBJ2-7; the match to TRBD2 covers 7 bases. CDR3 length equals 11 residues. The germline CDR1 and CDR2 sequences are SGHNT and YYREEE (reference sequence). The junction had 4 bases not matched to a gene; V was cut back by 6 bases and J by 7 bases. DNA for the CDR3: TGTGCCAGCAACTCCGGGGGGGAGCAGTACTTC. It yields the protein CASNSGGEQYF.

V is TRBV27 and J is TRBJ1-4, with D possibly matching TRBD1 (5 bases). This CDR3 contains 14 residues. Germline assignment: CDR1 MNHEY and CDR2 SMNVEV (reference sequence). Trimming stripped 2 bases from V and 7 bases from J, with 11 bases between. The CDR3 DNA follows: TGTGCCAGCAGTTTAATAGGGGCGCGTGAAAAACTGTTTTTT. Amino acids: CASSLIGAREKLFF.

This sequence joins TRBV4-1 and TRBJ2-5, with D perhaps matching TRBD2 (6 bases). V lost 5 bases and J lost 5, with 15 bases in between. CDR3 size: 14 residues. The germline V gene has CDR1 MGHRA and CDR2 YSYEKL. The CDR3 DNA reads TGCGCCAGCAGCTCGGAGGGGCCTGAGGAGACCCAGTACTTC. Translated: CASSSEGPEETQYF.

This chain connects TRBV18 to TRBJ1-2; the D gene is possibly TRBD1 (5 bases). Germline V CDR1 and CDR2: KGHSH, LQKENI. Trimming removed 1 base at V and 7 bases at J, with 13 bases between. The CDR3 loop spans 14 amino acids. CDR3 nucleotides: TGTGCCAGCTCACCACGAGCGGCGGGGGTTGGCTACACCTTC. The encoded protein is CASSPRAAGVGYTF.

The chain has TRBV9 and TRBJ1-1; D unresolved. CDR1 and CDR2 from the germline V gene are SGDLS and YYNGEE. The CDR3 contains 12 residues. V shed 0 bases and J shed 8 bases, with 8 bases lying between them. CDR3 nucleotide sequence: TGTGCCAGCAGCGTAGAAAGAGGAGAAGCTTTCTTT. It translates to CASSVERGEAFF.